This T cell receptor beta chain came from a study of T cells in Graves' hyperthyroidism and ophthalmopathy. V lost 6 bases, J lost 2 bases, and 7 bases stayed unmatched. Germline V CDR1 and CDR2: MDHEN, SYDVKM. This CDR3 is 14 amino acids long. RNA transcripts yielded amplified TCR beta CDR3 regions. The HTBI primer set served for first-round RT-PCR of the TCR CDR3. TCRdb passed the multiplex PCR reads through MiXCR, listing each CDR3 protein once. The table lists approximately 490,000 distinct CDR3 sequences, about 22% of them singletons. Material: blood. This sequence joins TRBV28 and TRBJ2-7; 7 positions agree with TRBD2. The sequence was obtained from a woman aged 70-85 years with Graves' ophthalmopathy. The CDR3 region has the DNA TGTGCCAGCAGCAGACGAGGACTAGCCTACGAGCAGTACTTC. Its protein product is CASSRRGLAYEQYF.